One and the same sample provided the 29 T cell receptor beta chains below, sequenced in a study of patients and donors after allogeneic stem cell transplantation. MiXCR was run by TCRdb on the RT-PCR reads, yielding one entry per CDR3 protein. The profile shows roughly 960,000 distinct CDR3 sequences, roughly 18% of them singletons. Specimen: blood, either unsorted or a sorted T cell fraction (not recorded which). The receptors here all came from a human donor who was either an allogeneic HSCT recipient or a stem cell or donor lymphocyte infusion donor (not recorded which). It is not recorded whose cells these are; they may come from a transplant donor.

This clonotype was seen more than once but under ten times. The chain links TRBV5-1 to TRBJ2-5; a weak D match, TRBD2 (5 bases). The CDR3 runs to 15 residues. Germline lookup yields CDR1 SGHRS and CDR2 YFSETQ. With 2 bases removed from V and 3 bases from J, the gap between germline ends came to 14 bases. CDR3 sequence: CASSFAGIPKETQYF. CDR3 DNA: TGCGCCAGCAGCTTTGCGGGCATCCCAAAAGAGACCCAGTACTTC.

J is TRBJ1-1 and V is TRBV6-2 or TRBV6-3; D gene uncertain. This CDR3 region has 15 residues. The V gene's germline CDR1 is MNHEY and CDR2 SVGEGT. Trimming took 5 bases from V and 7 from J, leaving 20 bases between them. The DNA for the CDR3 is TGTGCCAGCAGTCGCTCCCCCGCCGCCGGGTTTGAAGCTTTCTTT. Translating it yields CASSRSPAAGFEAFF.

This clonotype was detected a few times. CDR3 sequence reads: CASSTPSWPLSDTQYF. Written as DNA, the CDR3 is TGTGCCAGCAGTACACCTAGCTGGCCATTGTCAGATACGCAGTATTTT. V gene TRBV25-1 combines with J gene TRBJ2-3; D may be TRBD2 (5 bases). Germline CDR1 is MGHDK and CDR2 is SYGVNS. The CDR3 loop spans 16 amino acids. The V end was cut by 5 bases, the J end by 4 bases, with 19 bases between.

Only a few counts were recorded for this clonotype. V and J are TRBV5-1 and TRBJ2-3; the D gene is possibly TRBD2 (5 bases). Between the trimmed V and J ends, which lost 9 bases and 2 bases, there was a span of 16 bases. Germline lookup yields CDR1 SGHRS and CDR2 YFSETQ. This CDR3 contains 14 residues. The DNA of the CDR3 is TGCGCCACAAGTGGGAGAGGGTCCACAGATACGCAGTATTTT. Translating gives CATSGRGSTDTQYF. The full variable domain, with the rest looked up from reference TRBV5-1 and TRBJ2-3, is KAGVTQTPRYLIKTRGQQVTLSCSPISGHRSVSWYQQTPGQGLQFLFEYFSETQRNKGNFPGRFSGRQFSNSRSEMNVSTLELGDSALYLCATSGRGSTDTQYFGPGTRLTVL.

The V gene is TRBV7-3, the J gene TRBJ1-1; weak D call: TRBD1 (5 bases). The V and J ends lost 5 bases and 4 bases respectively, with 11 bases between them. The length of the CDR3 is 13 residues. Germline CDR1 and CDR2: SGHTA and FQGTGA. The CDR3 DNA reads TGTGCCAGCAGCACCCCAGGGAGCACTGAAGCTTTCTTT. It is translated as CASSTPGSTEAFF.

This chain joins TRBV29-1 and TRBJ1-1; D is unclear. The CDR3 spans 9 residues. The V and J ends lost 7 bases and 3 bases respectively, with 3 bases between them. Germline-derived CDR1 and CDR2 are SQVTM and ANQGSEA. This CDR3 reads CSGDTEAFF. The CDR3 DNA reads as TGCAGCGGTGACACTGAAGCTTTCTTT.

This clonotype has more than one count but fewer than ten. CDR3 nucleotides: TGCGCCAGCAGCTTGCGAGGTGTGAGGGAGCAGTACTTC. Its translation: CASSLRGVREQYF. The chain employs TRBV5-1 and TRBJ2-7, with D hard to call. Germline V gene sequence: CDR1 SGHRS, CDR2 YFSETQ. The ends were cut back, 1 base at V and 7 bases at J, with 12 bases in the middle. The CDR3 has 13 amino acids.

This chain uses TRBV7-8 with TRBJ2-7, with TRBD1 identical over 8 bases. V gave up 6 bases and J gave up 3 bases; unmatched junction bases: 7. Germline V lookup: CDR1 SGHVS, CDR2 FQNEAQ. The CDR3 is made up of 14 amino acids. CDR3 DNA sequence: TGTGCCAGCAGTCAAACGGACAGGGTCTACGAGCAGTACTTC. It specifies CASSQTDRVYEQYF.

The gene calls are TRBV6-1 and TRBJ2-3; D is unclear. The CDR3 is 12 residues long. CDR1 MNHNS and CDR2 SASEGT come from the germline V gene. Trimming took off 7 bases at V and 0 bases at J, with 5 bases between the two ends. The CDR3 nucleotides read TGTGCCAGCAAGGAGAGCACAGATACGCAGTATTTT. This gives the protein CASKESTDTQYF.

Only a few counts were recorded for this clonotype. The genes are TRBV6-1 and TRBJ2-7; no reliable D call. The V end was cut by 6 bases, the J end by 2 bases, with 11 bases between. The CDR3 consists of 13 residues. In germline, CDR1 is MNHNS, CDR2 SASEGT. The CDR3 here is CASSRTAAYEQYF. Written as DNA, the CDR3 is TGTGCCAGCAGCAGGACCGCGGCCTACGAGCAGTACTTC.

V is TRBV28 and J is TRBJ1-1; maybe TRBD1 (5 bases). CDR3 size: 13 residues. Trimming shortened V by 3 bases and J by 8 bases, and 13 bases separated the two germline ends. The germline gives CDR1 MDHEN, CDR2 SYDVKM. The CDR3 sequence is CASSFQIQVEAFF. As DNA, the CDR3 is TGTGCCAGCAGTTTCCAAATACAGGTAGAAGCTTTCTTT.

The chain couples TRBV25-1 to TRBJ2-7, with D perhaps matching TRBD1 or TRBD2 (7 bases each). The CDR3 consists of 14 residues. CDR1 and CDR2 from the germline V gene are MGHDK and SYGVNS. The ends were cut back, 4 bases at V and 3 bases at J, with 13 bases in the middle. CDR3 protein: CASSGEGAYYEQYF. CDR3 coding DNA: TGTGCCAGCAGTGGGGAGGGGGCTTACTACGAGCAGTACTTC.

This clonotype was counted only a few times. The genes are TRBV5-1 and TRBJ2-7; D may be TRBD1 (6 bases). CDR3 length equals 14 residues. V gave up 4 bases and J gave up 2 bases, with 13 bases separating them. The germline CDR1 and CDR2 sequences are SGHRS and YFSETQ. The CDR3 spells CASSHDRSAYEQYF. CDR3 sequence (DNA): TGCGCCAGCAGCCACGACAGGTCAGCCTACGAGCAGTACTTC.

CDR3 nucleotide sequence: TGCGCCAGCAGCCAAGGGAGCACAGTGAGATCCTACGAGCAGTACTTC. Translated: CASSQGSTVRSYEQYF. The chain combines TRBV4-3 with TRBJ2-7; no clear D gene. The CDR3 length is 16 residues. Looked up from germline, CDR1 is LGHNA and CDR2 is YSLEER. V lost 1 base and J 1 base, leaving 14 bases between the germline ends.

This clonotype was counted a few times. The chain employs TRBV4-1 and TRBJ1-6; D unresolved. Germline CDR1 and CDR2: MGHRA and YSYEKL. Trimming pared 3 bases from V and 8 bases from J, leaving 5 bases between. The CDR3 has 12 residues. CDR3 protein: CASSQIDSPLHF. CDR3 DNA sequence: TGCGCCAGCAGCCAGATAGATTCACCCCTCCACTTT.

This clonotype occurred a few times. The chain has TRBV14 and TRBJ2-7, with TRBD2 matching 11 bases. CDR3 length: 14 amino acids. The germline gives CDR1 SGHDN, CDR2 FVKESK. Trimming cost V 10 bases and J 5 bases; bases outside gene matches: 10. CDR3 region: CATNYVAGGDEQYF. The CDR3 nucleotides are TGTGCCACCAACTATGTAGCGGGAGGGGACGAGCAGTACTTC.

This clonotype was recorded a few times. V is TRBV29-1 and J is TRBJ1-5; TRBD1 might be the D (5 bases). Germline values: CDR1 SQVTM, CDR2 ANQGSEA. V gave up 5 bases and J gave up 5 bases, with 16 bases separating them. The CDR3 loop spans 14 amino acids. This CDR3 reads CSVQVGWGDQPQHF. The CDR3 DNA sequence: TGCAGCGTTCAGGTGGGTTGGGGGGATCAGCCCCAGCATTTT.

The chain combines TRBV7-2 with TRBJ2-1; D is unclear. V was clipped by 3 bases and J by 8 bases, with 11 bases between them. This CDR3 spans 13 amino acids. The germline V gene has CDR1 SGHTA and CDR2 FQGNSA. CDR3 region: CASSFSWEDEQFF. The CDR3 DNA is TGTGCCAGCAGCTTTAGCTGGGAAGATGAGCAGTTCTTC.

V is TRBV7-2 and J is TRBJ1-6; D is unresolved. V was pared by 7 bases and J by 7 bases, with 17 bases between. Germline CDR1 reads SGHTA; CDR2 reads FQGNSA. This CDR3 has 15 residues. The CDR3 is CASTQVPGLNSPLHF. The CDR3 coding sequence is TGTGCCAGCACCCAAGTCCCAGGATTAAATTCACCCCTCCACTTT.

The J gene is TRBJ2-3, the V gene TRBV12-3 or TRBV12-4; 13 positions agree with TRBD2. This CDR3 is 21 amino acids long. The junction had 18 bases not matched to a gene; V was cut back by 2 bases and J by 4 bases. CDR3 sequence reads: CASSLWVWTSGSAPIADTQYF. DNA for the CDR3: TGTGCCAGCAGTTTATGGGTTTGGACTAGCGGGAGTGCCCCCATCGCAGATACGCAGTATTTT.

This clonotype was detected only a few times. The chain recombines TRBV29-1 with TRBJ2-1; D is possibly TRBD2 (5 bases). Looked up from germline, CDR1 is SQVTM and CDR2 is ANQGSEA. CDR3 length: 14 residues. V was shortened by 7 bases and J by 6 bases, with 19 bases between the two germline ends. Written as DNA, the CDR3 is TGCAGCGCCAAGCATCCGGGATTATTCAATGAGCAGTTCTTC. Its protein is CSAKHPGLFNEQFF.

This clonotype came up a few times. The chain links TRBV9 to TRBJ1-5; weak D call: TRBD1 (6 bases). The CDR3 covers 14 residues. The V end was cut by 1 base, the J end by 6 bases, with 11 bases between. Germline CDR1 SGDLS, CDR2 YYNGEE. CDR3 bases: TGTGCCAGCAGCGTAACAGGGAACGGTCAGCCCCAGCATTTT. It specifies CASSVTGNGQPQHF.

CDR3 DNA sequence: TGTGCCAGCAGCTTGAGGGACAGGTCACGGACTAATGAAAAACTGTTTTTT. This encodes CASSLRDRSRTNEKLFF. The chain is built from TRBV5-5 and TRBJ1-4; 8 bases fit TRBD1. V trimming: 1 base; J trimming: 2 bases; junction bases outside the gene matches: 7. Germline CDR1 is SGHKS and CDR2 is YYEKEE (reference sequence). The CDR3 is 17 residues long.

This clonotype was seen a few times. The rearrangement joins TRBV20-1 to TRBJ2-2; possible D gene TRBD1, 5 bases. The CDR3 length is 13 residues. The V gene's germline CDR1 is DFQATT and CDR2 SNEGSKA (reference sequence). V lost 6 bases and J 5 bases, leaving 13 bases between the germline ends. This CDR3 reads CSANGQGTGELFF. In DNA form, the CDR3 reads TGCAGTGCGAACGGTCAGGGAACCGGGGAGCTGTTTTTT.

The chain has TRBV12-3 or TRBV12-4 and TRBJ1-3; tentative D call: TRBD1 (5 bases). V lost 3 bases and J 0 bases, leaving 15 bases between the germline ends. This CDR3 is built from 17 residues. The CDR3 loop is CASSFLGPTFSGNTIYF. CDR3 DNA sequence: TGTGCCAGCAGTTTTTTGGGGCCCACGTTCTCTGGAAACACCATATATTTT.

V is TRBV5-1 and J is TRBJ1-2; no definite D call. This CDR3 comprises 15 residues. CDR1 and CDR2 from the germline V gene are SGHRS and YFSETQ. Trimming pared 0 bases from V and 3 bases from J, leaving 12 bases between. The CDR3 region has the DNA TGCGCCAGCAGCTTGGGTTGGAGGGAAGACTATGGCTACACCTTC. It translates to CASSLGWREDYGYTF.

This clonotype was found a few times. This sequence joins TRBV4-3 and TRBJ2-2, with D perhaps TRBD2 (7 bases). Germline V gives CDR1 LGHNA, CDR2 YSLEER. Trimming left V 0 bases short and J 4 bases short, with 21 bases between. This CDR3 contains 19 residues. CDR3 region: CASSQDPPPGGARTGELFF. The DNA for the CDR3 is TGCGCCAGCAGCCAAGATCCTCCCCCTGGGGGGGCGCGCACCGGGGAGCTGTTTTTT.

This clonotype was found many times. An end of the junction does not agree with germline; a read error may underlie this. This rearrangement joins TRBV19 to TRBJ1-5; TRBD1 is a possible D gene (6 bases). CDR3 length: 13 residues. Germline V gene lookup returns CDR1 LNHDA and CDR2 SQIVND (reference sequence). CDR3 sequence: CASSIRGDQPQHF. The CDR3 nucleotides read TGCGCCAGCAGCATAAGGGGGGATCAGCCCCAGCATTTT.

V gene TRBV18 combines with J gene TRBJ1-2, with D perhaps matching TRBD1 (5 bases). The CDR3 length is 13 residues. Trimming left V 4 bases short and J 6 bases short, with 12 bases between. Germline V gene sequence: CDR1 KGHSH, CDR2 LQKENI. Written as DNA, the CDR3 is TGTGCCAGCTCACAGACAGAGGAGAATGGCTACACCTTC. Translation gives CASSQTEENGYTF.